This record looks at one T cell receptor beta chain sequence and its context. These data come from a study of blood T cell repertoires in COVID-19. TCRdb keeps only in-frame clones here, not all; method: immunoSEQ multiplex PCR. This table has about 280,000 clones, roughly 90% appearing once. This TCR was sampled from a woman in her 30s who had recovered from COVID-19. Sample: PBMCs or T cells enriched from blood (not recorded which).

CDR3 nucleotide sequence: TGCAGCGTTGGGGACCGGGACAGGGGGTCAGATACGCAGTATTTT. Protein: CSVGDRDRGSDTQYF. This chain uses TRBV29-1 with TRBJ2-3; TRBD1 matches at 11 bases. J was trimmed by 4 bases and V by 4 bases; bases with no gene match: 7. From germline, CDR1 is SQVTM and CDR2 ANQGSEA. This CDR3 spans 15 amino acids.